A single sample is the source of the 3 T cell receptor beta chains below, sequenced in a study of shared clonotypes between healthy human individuals. Here immunoSEQ multiplex PCR was the method, and the copy in TCRdb shows in-frame clones only, minus some. The table records approximately 100,000 clones, around 71% of them present only once. The specimen sequenced was memory CD8+ T cells sorted from blood. Noted subset: CD45RO+ cells pooled with CCR7-negative TemRA cells. The receptors derive from a woman aged 25 to 39 in good health.

The rearrangement uses TRBV29-1 and TRBJ2-7; the D gene is possibly TRBD1 (5 bases). The CDR3 covers 12 residues. The V end lost 6 bases, the J end lost 5 bases, and 14 bases lay between the germline ends. The germline gives CDR1 SQVTM, CDR2 ANQGSEA. CDR3 DNA: TGCAGCGTCGCTAGGGGTATCCACGAGCAGTACTTC. It encodes CSVARGIHEQYF.

This clone was seen at least ten times. The CDR3 nucleotides read TGTGCCAGCAGCCAATCGCTCGGCACTGAAGCTTTCTTT. Residues: CASSQSLGTEAFF. The chain combines TRBV16 with TRBJ1-1; D not certain. CDR3 length: 13 amino acids. Trimming removed 0 bases at V and 4 bases at J, with 6 bases between. CDR1 and CDR2 from the germline V gene are KGHSY and FQNENV.

The chain uses TRBV5-1 and TRBJ2-3; 9 positions match TRBD1. V shed 5 bases and J 6 bases; nucleotides not matched to a gene: 1. This CDR3 region has 12 residues. Germline V gene sequence: CDR1 SGHRS, CDR2 YFSETQ. The CDR3 spells CASRDRGDTQYF. In nucleotides, the CDR3 is TGCGCCAGCAGGGACAGGGGTGATACGCAGTATTTT.